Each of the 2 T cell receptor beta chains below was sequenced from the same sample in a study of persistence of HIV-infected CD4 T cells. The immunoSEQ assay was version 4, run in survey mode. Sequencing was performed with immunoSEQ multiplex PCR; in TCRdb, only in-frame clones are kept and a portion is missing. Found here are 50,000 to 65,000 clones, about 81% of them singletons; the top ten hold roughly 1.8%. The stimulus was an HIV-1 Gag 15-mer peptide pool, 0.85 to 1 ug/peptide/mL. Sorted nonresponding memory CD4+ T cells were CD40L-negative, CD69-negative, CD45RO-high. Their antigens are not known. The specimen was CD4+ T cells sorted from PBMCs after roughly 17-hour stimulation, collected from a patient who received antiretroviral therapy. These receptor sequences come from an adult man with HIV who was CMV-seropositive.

CDR3 region: CASSPGTANTGELFF. The CDR3, as DNA: TGTGCCAGTAGCCCCGGGACAGCCAACACCGGGGAGCTGTTTTTT. The rearrangement links TRBV19 to TRBJ2-2, with 7 bases identical to TRBD1. Per germline, CDR1 LNHDA and CDR2 SQIVND (reference sequence). The CDR3 has 15 residues. The ends lost 6 bases at V and 2 bases at J; junction bases unmatched: 6. The whole variable domain, remainder taken from reference TRBV19 and TRBJ2-2, is DGGITQSPKYLFRKEGQNVTLSCEQNLNHDAMYWYRQDPGQGLRLIYYSQIVNDFQKGDIAEGYSVSREKKESFPLTVTSAQKNPTAFYLCASSPGTANTGELFFGEGSRLTVL.

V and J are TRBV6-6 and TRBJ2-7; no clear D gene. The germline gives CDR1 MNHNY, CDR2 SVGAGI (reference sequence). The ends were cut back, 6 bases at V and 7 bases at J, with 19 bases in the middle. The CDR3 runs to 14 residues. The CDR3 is CASRTSGPLPEQYF. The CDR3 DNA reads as TGTGCCAGCAGGACCTCGGGCCCTCTCCCGGAGCAGTACTTC.